This TCR beta chain appears in the sequencing data of a study of blood T cell repertoires in COVID-19. Turning to the study itself: The origin of the acute and convalescent COVID-19 samples was the United States, Italy and Spain. T cells, B-cell-depleted T cells, or PBMCs provided the cDNA or gDNA that served as material.

This CDR3 is 15 amino acids long. CDR1 and CDR2 (germline): MGHRA, YSYEKL. V lost 1 base and J lost 4, with 11 bases in between. Per the study methods: Estimates of nucleated cell counts were drawn from the amplification of reference gene primers. TCRdb's copy holds only in-frame clones and misses some; the assay was immunoSEQ multiplex PCR. V and J calls and clone size come straight from that table; D and trimming were deduced from the DNA. The repertoire has 85,000 to 100,000 clones, approximately 86% of them found once; the top ten carry more than 7%. V is TRBV4-1 and J is TRBJ2-1; TRBD2 is a possible D gene (5 bases). This clonotype was sampled from a man in his sixties with acute or convalescent COVID-19. Material for sequencing was peripheral blood. The CDR3 loop reads CASSQVGGPYNEQFF. The CDR3 DNA follows: TGCGCCAGCAGCCAAGTCGGAGGACCGTACAATGAGCAGTTCTTC.